These T cell receptor beta chains were read from a single sample in a study of vaccination effects on CD4 cells after COVID-19. The assay was immunoSEQ multiplex PCR, and TCRdb's table has in-frame clones only and misses some. The sample lists 72,000 or so clones, 74% occurring once. No cognate antigen is known for these TCRs. Specimen: CD4+ T cells from PBMCs cultured without peptide, collected after COVID-19 vaccination. All receptors come from a human donor who received a COVID-19 vaccine. Both conserved end residues are part of each CDR3. The D gene is left open where the match is weak. Rows give clone size only sometimes, using once, few, many, or a class for an expanded clone.

v_gene	j_gene	len	d_gene	abundance	CDR3aa	CDR3nt
TRBV24-1	TRBJ2-1	16	TRBD1	NA	CATSESGTATYNEQFF	TGTGCCACCAGTGAGTCCGGGACAGCGACCTACAATGAGCAGTTCTTC
TRBV3-1/TRBV3-2	TRBJ1-1	17	TRBD1	NA	CASSRPQGQNMNTEAFF	TGTGCCAGCAGCCGACCGCAGGGACAGAACATGAACACTGAAGCTTTCTTT
TRBV6-5	TRBJ2-1	14	TRBD1	NA	CASSYGTGNNEQFF	TGTGCCAGCAGTTACGGGACAGGAAACAATGAGCAGTTCTTC
TRBV9	TRBJ2-1	14	NA	NA	CASSETITYNEQFF	TGTGCCAGCAGCGAAACTATTACCTACAATGAGCAGTTCTTC
TRBV3-1/TRBV3-2	TRBJ1-1	15	NA	NA	CASSHRDREGTEAFF	TGTGCCAGCAGCCATAGGGACCGCGAGGGGACTGAAGCTTTCTTT
TRBV28	TRBJ1-5	16	NA	few	CASRGAGARSNQPQHF	TGTGCCAGCAGGGGAGCGGGGGCGCGGAGCAATCAGCCCCAGCATTTT
TRBV10-3	TRBJ1-2	14	TRBD1	NA	CAISSTGGPYGYTF	TGTGCCATCAGCTCGACAGGGGGACCCTATGGCTACACCTTC
TRBV12-3/TRBV12-4	TRBJ1-2	12	TRBD1	NA	CASRTGGSGYTF	TGTGCCAGCAGAACAGGGGGCAGTGGCTACACCTTC
TRBV9	TRBJ2-5	11	TRBD1	NA	CASSGTGENHF	TGTGCCAGCAGCGGGACAGGGGAGAATCACTTC
TRBV19	TRBJ1-5	17	NA	NA	CASQDRTYLLEMKPQHF	TGTGCCAGCCAGGACCGCACCTACTTATTAGAAATGAAGCCCCAGCATTTT
TRBV5-1	TRBJ1-1	15	NA	NA	CASSLGPGGSTEAFF	TGCGCCAGCAGCCTAGGGCCGGGAGGGAGCACTGAAGCTTTCTTT
TRBV4-1	TRBJ1-2	13	NA	NA	CASSRDRLYGYTF	TGCGCCAGCAGCCGTGACAGGCTCTATGGCTACACCTTC
TRBV28	TRBJ1-5	14	NA	few	CASSFRGVGQPQHF	TGTGCCAGCAGTTTTAGAGGGGTCGGGCAGCCCCAGCATTTT
TRBV19	TRBJ2-3	13	NA	once	CASSIDERKTQYF	TGTGCCAGTAGTATAGATGAGAGAAAAACGCAGTATTTT
TRBV6-1	TRBJ1-2	15	NA	few	CASSEAYFPLDGYTF	TGTGCCAGCAGTGAAGCGTACTTCCCTCTCGATGGCTACACCTTC
TRBV5-6	TRBJ1-1	12	NA	NA	CASSRRMSEAFF	TGTGCCAGCAGTCGCAGGATGTCTGAAGCTTTCTTT
TRBV28	TRBJ1-1	15	NA	NA	CASSVPIEQGTEAFF	TGTGCCAGCAGCGTGCCTATCGAGCAGGGCACTGAAGCTTTCTTT
TRBV5-6	TRBJ1-2	15	TRBD1	NA	CASSWWTGSPLGYTF	TGTGCCAGCAGCTGGTGGACAGGGTCCCCCCTAGGCTACACCTTC
TRBV29-1	TRBJ2-5	13	NA	NA	CSVVLGSSETQYF	TGCAGCGTTGTTCTGGGCAGTTCGGAGACCCAGTACTTC
TRBV14	TRBJ2-4	14	NA	NA	CASSPVGAKNIQYF	TGTGCCAGCAGCCCCGTGGGAGCCAAAAACATTCAGTACTTC
TRBV7-3	TRBJ1-1	13	TRBD1	few	CASSATGDTEAFF	TGTGCCAGCAGCGCGACAGGGGATACTGAAGCTTTCTTT
TRBV5-1	TRBJ2-2	16	NA	NA	CASTSTGSMNTGELFF	TGCGCCAGCACCTCGACGGGCTCTATGAACACCGGGGAGCTGTTTTTT
TRBV28	TRBJ2-1	15	TRBD1	NA	CASSLWGTDNNEQFF	TGTGCCAGCAGTTTATGGGGGACAGATAACAATGAGCAGTTCTTC
TRBV18	TRBJ1-4	15	NA	once	CASSPPSGAGEKLFF	TGTGCCAGCTCACCACCTAGCGGGGCCGGAGAAAAACTGTTTTTT
TRBV6-5	TRBJ1-5	13	TRBD1	NA	CASRTGGNQPQHF	TGTGCCAGCAGGACAGGGGGCAATCAGCCCCAGCATTTT
TRBV4-2	TRBJ1-6	16	NA	few	CASSQAGQRSDSPLHF	TGTGCCAGCAGCCAAGCAGGGCAGCGATCCGATTCACCCCTCCACTTT
TRBV11-1	TRBJ1-2	13	NA	few	CASSLAGYYGYTF	TGTGCCAGCAGCTTAGCGGGGTACTATGGCTACACCTTC
TRBV19	TRBJ1-5	14	NA	NA	CASSLQAAGQPQHF	TGTGCCAGTAGTTTACAGGCCGCGGGGCAGCCCCAGCATTTT
TRBV18	TRBJ1-2	18	NA	NA	CASSTSSSGTPGTYGYTF	TGTGCCAGCTCAACCTCTTCTTCCGGGACCCCTGGGACCTATGGCTACACCTTC
TRBV7-9	TRBJ1-2	12	NA	NA	CASSAGDYGYTF	TGTGCCAGCAGCGCTGGTGACTATGGCTACACCTTC
TRBV30	TRBJ1-2	13	NA	NA	CAWRDDGNYGYTF	TGTGCCTGGAGGGACGACGGAAACTATGGCTACACCTTC
TRBV10-3	TRBJ1-2	18	TRBD1	NA	CAISESRAGGGKDYGYTF	TGTGCCATCAGTGAGTCGAGGGCAGGGGGCGGAAAGGACTATGGCTACACCTTC
TRBV3-1/TRBV3-2	TRBJ1-1	14	TRBD1	NA	CASSRGTVNTEAFF	TGTGCCAGCAGCCGTGGGACAGTGAACACTGAAGCTTTCTTT
TRBV6-6	TRBJ1-5	13	NA	NA	CASSYVSNQPQHF	TGTGCCAGCAGTTACGTTAGCAATCAGCCCCAGCATTTT
TRBV24-1	TRBJ1-2	14	NA	NA	CATSDQGRNYGYTF	TGTGCCACCAGTGACCAGGGGCGAAACTATGGCTACACCTTC
TRBV10-3	TRBJ1-1	15	NA	NA	CAIRGSGTANTEAFF	TGTGCCATCAGGGGCTCCGGGACGGCGAACACTGAAGCTTTCTTT
TRBV19	TRBJ2-2	15	TRBD1	NA	CASSILLTGGGELFF	TGTGCCAGTAGTATCCTCCTGACAGGGGGCGGGGAGCTGTTTTTT